These 21 T cell receptor beta chains came from one sample sequenced in a study of shared clonotypes between healthy human individuals. Sequencing was performed with immunoSEQ multiplex PCR; in TCRdb, only in-frame clones are kept and a portion is missing. The sample lists some 1,400,000 clones; around 97% were seen once. The sequenced material came from naive CD4+ T cells sorted from blood. The subset: CD45RA+ positively selected. These receptors were obtained from a man aged 30 to 45 in good health.

The chain combines TRBV21-1 with TRBJ2-7; the D call of TRBD2 is as the table states it, not checked on the DNA. TRBV21-1 is a pseudogene locus. The CDR3 has 13 amino acids. The CDR3 DNA sequence: TGTGCCAGCAGCAACCGGAGCTCCTACGAGCAGTACTTC. As protein: CASSNRSSYEQYF.

The chain uses TRBV4-3 and TRBJ2-1; D might be TRBD1 (6 bases). This CDR3 spans 14 amino acids. Trimming cost V 4 bases and J 5 bases, with 12 bases left between them. CDR1 and CDR2 (germline): LGHNA, YSLEER. The CDR3 DNA sequence: TGCGCCAGCAGCCCTCTCCGGGACAACAATGAGCAGTTCTTC. It is translated as CASSPLRDNNEQFF.

CDR3 coding DNA: TGTGCCAGCAGTTACTCGATGGGGGGCTCTGAAAAACTGTTTTTT. Translated: CASSYSMGGSEKLFF. The chain combines TRBV6-5 with TRBJ1-4, with D possibly being TRBD1 (6 bases). CDR3 length: 15 residues. The V end was cut by 0 bases, the J end by 7 bases, with 12 bases between. Germline assignment: CDR1 MNHEY and CDR2 SVGAGI.

On this clone: This specimen includes other DNA sequences encoding the same CDR3. The V gene is TRBV29-1, the J gene TRBJ2-7, with a possible D match to TRBD1 (6 bases). Germline-derived CDR1 and CDR2 are SQVTM and ANQGSEA. The CDR3 extends over 12 amino acids. V was pared by 4 bases and J by 2 bases, with 9 bases between. The chain's CDR3 is CSVVGTTYEQYF. In DNA form, the CDR3 reads TGCAGCGTTGTGGGGACAACCTACGAGCAGTACTTC.

The chain joins TRBV4-2 to TRBJ2-1; 12 nucleotides align to TRBD2. Germline trimming cut 0 bases from V and 5 bases from J; bases unmatched to any gene: 14. Per germline, CDR1 LGHNA and CDR2 YNFKEQ. The CDR3 has 20 residues. The CDR3 here is CASSQDVVGLAGSLDNEQFF. CDR3 in DNA: TGTGCCAGCAGCCAAGATGTAGTCGGACTAGCGGGGTCCCTCGACAATGAGCAGTTCTTC.

This chain joins TRBV5-6 and TRBJ2-7; D unclear. Germline-derived CDR1 and CDR2 are SGHDT and YYEEEE. The V end lost 0 bases, the J end lost 3 bases, and 7 bases lay between the germline ends. The CDR3 totals 13 residues. CDR3 region: CASSLDVIYEQYF. CDR3 in DNA: TGTGCCAGCAGCTTGGACGTGATCTACGAGCAGTACTTC.

This clone was detected only once. The chain has TRBV9 and TRBJ1-1; D is ambiguous. The V gene lost 4 bases and the J gene lost 1 base, with 8 bases spanning the gap. Per germline, CDR1 SGDLS and CDR2 YYNGEE. This CDR3 spans 13 amino acids. CDR3 sequence (DNA): TGTGCCAGCAGCAGCCCCCGGAACACTGAAGCTTTCTTT. It encodes CASSSPRNTEAFF.

The V call is TRBV10-3, the J call TRBJ1-3; D remains ambiguous. The germline V gene has CDR1 ENHRY and CDR2 SYGVKD. The V end was cut by 2 bases, the J end by 4 bases, with 15 bases between. The CDR3 runs to 16 residues. CDR3 in amino acids: CAISERLGGRGNTIYF. In nucleotides, the CDR3 is TGTGCCATCAGTGAGAGATTGGGAGGGAGAGGAAACACCATATATTTT.

The chain carries TRBV5-6 and TRBJ2-1; 11 nucleotides agree with TRBD2. CDR1 SGHDT and CDR2 YYEEEE come from the germline V gene. The CDR3 length is 15 residues. V dropped 4 bases and J dropped 7; count of bases not matched to a gene: 7. CDR3 in amino acids: CASSLRLAGMNEQFF. The CDR3 DNA reads as TGTGCCAGCAGCCTCCGACTAGCGGGAATGAATGAGCAGTTCTTC.

A note on this clone: This CDR3 is also generated by other DNA sequences in the sample. The chain has TRBV9 and TRBJ2-1; 8 nucleotides line up with TRBD1. Germline loops: CDR1 SGDLS, CDR2 YYNGEE. Trimming removed 0 bases from V and 1 base from J; junction bases left unmatched: 0. The CDR3 is 15 amino acids. The CDR3 loop is CASSVGTGSYNEQFF. As DNA, the CDR3 is TGTGCCAGCAGCGTAGGGACAGGGTCCTACAATGAGCAGTTCTTC.

CDR3 coding DNA: TGTGCCAGCAGCCCCAACAGGGGGCGTGACACCGGGGAGCTGTTTTTT. Translation gives CASSPNRGRDTGELFF. The chain recombines TRBV7-3 with TRBJ2-2, with 9 bases matching TRBD1. Germline lookup yields CDR1 SGHTA and CDR2 FQGTGA. The junction had 7 bases not matched to a gene; V was cut back by 5 bases and J by 3 bases. The CDR3 contains 16 residues.

CDR3 bases: TGTGCCATCAGTGGGAGCGCAGGCTTTAACTATGGCTACACCTTC. This encodes CAISGSAGFNYGYTF. This rearrangement joins TRBV10-3 to TRBJ1-2; D gene ambiguous. The CDR3 length is 15 residues. V lost 4 bases and J 1 base, leaving 13 bases between the germline ends. Germline V lookup: CDR1 ENHRY, CDR2 SYGVKD.

This rearrangement joins TRBV4-1 to TRBJ1-3; 7 nucleotides line up with TRBD1. This CDR3 contains 16 residues. Trimming cost V 2 bases and J 0 bases; bases outside gene matches: 4. Germline V gene sequence: CDR1 MGHRA, CDR2 YSYEKL. The CDR3 is CASSQPTGSSGNTIYF. The CDR3, as DNA: TGCGCCAGCAGCCAACCGACAGGGAGCTCTGGAAACACCATATATTTT.

This rearrangement joins TRBV5-3 to TRBJ2-2, with 9 nucleotides matching TRBD2. TRBV5-3 is an ORF for which the function is uncertain. The junction had 5 bases not matched to a gene; V was cut back by 2 bases and J by 6 bases. CDR3 length equals 15 residues. CDR3 in DNA: TGTGCCAGAAGCTTTGTAGCGGGAGAACCCGGGGAGCTGTTTTTT. This sequence encodes CARSFVAGEPGELFF.

The gene calls are TRBV10-3 and TRBJ2-7, with D possibly matching TRBD1 (6 bases). Germline assignment: CDR1 ENHRY and CDR2 SYGVKD. The CDR3 is made up of 16 amino acids. Between the trimmed V and J ends, which lost 10 bases and 6 bases, there was a span of 28 bases. CDR3 region: CATTIPRQVKGVEQYF. The CDR3 nucleotides are TGTGCCACGACTATCCCCCGGCAGGTCAAGGGGGTCGAGCAGTACTTC.

This chain uses TRBV5-6 with TRBJ1-2, with D possibly TRBD1 on 5 matching bases. Per germline, CDR1 SGHDT and CDR2 YYEEEE. This CDR3 region has 14 residues. V was trimmed by 6 bases and J by 2 bases, leaving 14 bases between them. CDR3 protein: CASTDSRLNYGYTF. CDR3 nucleotides: TGTGCCAGCACCGACAGCCGACTGAACTATGGCTACACCTTC.

The chain couples TRBV28 to TRBJ1-1; the D is unclear. The CDR3 sequence is 14 residues long. Germline assignment: CDR1 MDHEN and CDR2 SYDVKM. The V end was cut by 2 bases, the J end by 0 bases, with 7 bases between. The CDR3 DNA is TGTGCCAGCAGTTTACCCAAGTTGAACACTGAAGCTTTCTTT. Translated, it gives CASSLPKLNTEAFF.

The V gene is TRBV30, the J gene TRBJ1-2, with TRBD1 matching 8 bases. Germline CDR1 reads GTSNPN; CDR2 reads SVGIG (reference sequence). J was trimmed by 8 bases and V by 3 bases; bases with no gene match: 8. This CDR3 has 13 residues. CDR3 in amino acids: CAWRQQGVGGYTF. The CDR3 DNA reads as TGTGCCTGGAGGCAACAGGGGGTCGGGGGCTACACCTTC.

The rearrangement uses TRBV19 and TRBJ2-2; D may be TRBD2 (5 bases). Trimming left V 0 bases short and J 5 bases short, with 13 bases between. The V gene's germline CDR1 is LNHDA and CDR2 SQIVND (reference sequence). The CDR3 is 16 amino acids. The CDR3 sequence is CASSIDGTRYTGELFF. The CDR3, as DNA: TGTGCCAGTAGTATAGATGGAACTAGATATACCGGGGAGCTGTTTTTT.

This chain's CDR3 is CATSSHFGGHEQYF. As DNA, the CDR3 is TGTGCCACCAGCAGTCACTTCGGAGGTCACGAGCAGTACTTC. The chain joins TRBV15 to TRBJ2-7, with D possibly TRBD2 on 5 matching bases. Trimming pared 3 bases from V and 5 bases from J, leaving 14 bases between. This CDR3 has 14 amino acids. Germline CDR1 is LNHNV and CDR2 is YYDKDF (reference sequence).

V and J are TRBV7-3 and TRBJ2-6; D may be TRBD2 (7 bases). Germline lookup yields CDR1 SGHTA and CDR2 FQGTGA. V lost 4 bases, J lost 2 bases, and 15 bases lay in between. CDR3 length equals 17 residues. The CDR3 DNA is TGTGCCAGCAGCTCCAGGGGAGGGTCCACTGGGGCCAACGTCCTGACTTTC. Encoded protein: CASSSRGGSTGANVLTF.